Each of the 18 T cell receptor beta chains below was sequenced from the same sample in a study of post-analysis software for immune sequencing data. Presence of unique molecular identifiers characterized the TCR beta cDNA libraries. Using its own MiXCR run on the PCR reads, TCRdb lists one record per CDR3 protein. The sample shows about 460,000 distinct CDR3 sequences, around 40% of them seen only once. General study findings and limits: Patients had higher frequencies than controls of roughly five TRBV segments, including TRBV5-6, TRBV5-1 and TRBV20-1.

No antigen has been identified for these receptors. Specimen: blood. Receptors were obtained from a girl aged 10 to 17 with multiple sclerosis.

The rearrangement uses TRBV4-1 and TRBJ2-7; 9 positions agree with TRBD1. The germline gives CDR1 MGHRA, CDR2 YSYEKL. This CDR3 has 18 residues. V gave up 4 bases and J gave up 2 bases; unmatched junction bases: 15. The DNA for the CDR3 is TGCGCCAGCAGCCCCCAGGGACAGGGAAGATTCGCAACCTACGAGCAGTACTTC. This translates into CASSPQGQGRFATYEQYF.

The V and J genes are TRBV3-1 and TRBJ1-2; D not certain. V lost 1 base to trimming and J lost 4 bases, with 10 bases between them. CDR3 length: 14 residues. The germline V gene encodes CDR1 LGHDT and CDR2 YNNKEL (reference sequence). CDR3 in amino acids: CASSQGPPFYGYTF. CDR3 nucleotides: TGTGCCAGCAGCCAAGGGCCTCCCTTCTATGGCTACACCTTC.

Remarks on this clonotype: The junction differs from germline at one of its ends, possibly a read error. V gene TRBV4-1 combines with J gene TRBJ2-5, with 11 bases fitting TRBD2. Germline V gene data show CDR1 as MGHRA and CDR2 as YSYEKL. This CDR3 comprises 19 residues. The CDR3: CASSQDPYDVAGGQGTQYF. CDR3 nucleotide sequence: TGCGCCAGCAGCCAAGATCCCTATGACGTAGCGGGAGGGCAAGGGACCCAGTACTTC.

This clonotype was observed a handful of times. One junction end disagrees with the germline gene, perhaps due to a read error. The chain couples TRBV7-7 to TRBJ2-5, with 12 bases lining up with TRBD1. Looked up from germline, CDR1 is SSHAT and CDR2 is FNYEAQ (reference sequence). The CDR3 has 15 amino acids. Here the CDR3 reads CASSLAGQGAETQYF. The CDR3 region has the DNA TGTGCTAGCAGCTTAGCGGGACAGGGGGCAGAGACCCAGTACTTC.

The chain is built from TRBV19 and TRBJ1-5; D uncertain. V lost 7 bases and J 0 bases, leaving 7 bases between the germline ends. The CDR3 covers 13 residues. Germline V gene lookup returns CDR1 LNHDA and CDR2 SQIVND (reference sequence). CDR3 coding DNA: TGTGCCAGTACTAAATATAGCAATCAGCCCCAGCATTTT. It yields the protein CASTKYSNQPQHF.

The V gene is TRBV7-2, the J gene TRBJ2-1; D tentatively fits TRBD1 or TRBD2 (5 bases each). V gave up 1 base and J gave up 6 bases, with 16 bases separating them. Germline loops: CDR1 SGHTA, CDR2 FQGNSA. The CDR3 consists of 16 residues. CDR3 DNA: TGTGCCAGCAGCTTAGGGGGGTCACCGACTGGCAATGAGCAGTTCTTC. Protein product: CASSLGGSPTGNEQFF.

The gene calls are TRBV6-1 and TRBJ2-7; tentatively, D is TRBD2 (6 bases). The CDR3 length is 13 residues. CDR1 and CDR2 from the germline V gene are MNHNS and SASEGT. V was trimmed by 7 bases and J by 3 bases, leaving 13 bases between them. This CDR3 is CASTSGDFYEQYF. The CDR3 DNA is TGTGCCAGCACCTCGGGGGATTTCTACGAGCAGTACTTC.

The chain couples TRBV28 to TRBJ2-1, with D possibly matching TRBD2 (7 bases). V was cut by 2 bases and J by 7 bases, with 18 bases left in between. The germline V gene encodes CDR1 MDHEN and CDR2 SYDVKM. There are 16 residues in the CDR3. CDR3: CASSLEGGQGLNEQFF. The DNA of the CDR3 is TGTGCCAGCAGTTTAGAGGGGGGGCAGGGGTTGAATGAGCAGTTCTTC.

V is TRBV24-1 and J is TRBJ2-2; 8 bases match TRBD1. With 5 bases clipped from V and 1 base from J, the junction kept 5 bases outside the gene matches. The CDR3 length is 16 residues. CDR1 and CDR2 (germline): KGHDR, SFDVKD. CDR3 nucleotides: TGTGCCACCAGTGGCGCCGGGACAGGGAACACCGGGGAGCTGTTTTTT. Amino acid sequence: CATSGAGTGNTGELFF.

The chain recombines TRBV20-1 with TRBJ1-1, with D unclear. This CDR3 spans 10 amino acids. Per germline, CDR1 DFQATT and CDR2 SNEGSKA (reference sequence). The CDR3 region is CNVRYWEAFF. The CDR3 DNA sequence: TGCAACGTAAGGTATTGGGAAGCTTTCTTT.

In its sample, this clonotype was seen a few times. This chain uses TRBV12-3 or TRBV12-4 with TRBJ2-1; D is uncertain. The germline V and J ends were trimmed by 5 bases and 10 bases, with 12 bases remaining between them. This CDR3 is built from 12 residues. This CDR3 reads CASSKSSYEQFF. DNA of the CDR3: TGTGCCAGCAGTAAAAGCTCCTACGAGCAGTTCTTC.

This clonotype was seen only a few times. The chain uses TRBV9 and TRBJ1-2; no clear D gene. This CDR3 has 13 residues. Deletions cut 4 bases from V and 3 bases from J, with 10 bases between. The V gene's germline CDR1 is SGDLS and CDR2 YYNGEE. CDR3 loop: CASSPREDYGYTF. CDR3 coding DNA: TGTGCCAGCAGCCCTCGGGAGGACTATGGCTACACCTTC.

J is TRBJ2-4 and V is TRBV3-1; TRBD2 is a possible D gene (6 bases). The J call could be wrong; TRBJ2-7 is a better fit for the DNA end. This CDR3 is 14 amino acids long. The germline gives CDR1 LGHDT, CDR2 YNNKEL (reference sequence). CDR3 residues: CASSQGSGVDEQYF. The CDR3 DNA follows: TGTGCCAGCAGCCAAGGATCGGGAGTTGACGAGCAGTACTTC.

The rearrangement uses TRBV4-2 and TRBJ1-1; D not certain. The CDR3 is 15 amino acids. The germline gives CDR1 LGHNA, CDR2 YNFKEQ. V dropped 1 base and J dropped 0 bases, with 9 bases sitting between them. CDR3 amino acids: CASSQGPIMNTEAFF. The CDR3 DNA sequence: TGTGCCAGCAGCCAAGGGCCCATAATGAACACTGAAGCTTTCTTT.

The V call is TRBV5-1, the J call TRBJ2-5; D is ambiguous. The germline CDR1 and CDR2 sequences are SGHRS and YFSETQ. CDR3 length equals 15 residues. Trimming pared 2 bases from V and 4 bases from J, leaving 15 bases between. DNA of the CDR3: TGCGCCAGCAGCTTTTCTCTTTCGGCCCGAGAGACCCAGTACTTC. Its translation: CASSFSLSARETQYF.

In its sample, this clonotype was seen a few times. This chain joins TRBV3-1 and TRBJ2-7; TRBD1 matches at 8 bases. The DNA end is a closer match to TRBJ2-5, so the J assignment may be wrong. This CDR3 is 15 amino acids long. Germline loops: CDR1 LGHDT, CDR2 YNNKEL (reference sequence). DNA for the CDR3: TGTGCCAGCAGCCAACTGGGACAGGTTGAAGAGACCCAGTACTTC. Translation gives CASSQLGQVEETQYF.

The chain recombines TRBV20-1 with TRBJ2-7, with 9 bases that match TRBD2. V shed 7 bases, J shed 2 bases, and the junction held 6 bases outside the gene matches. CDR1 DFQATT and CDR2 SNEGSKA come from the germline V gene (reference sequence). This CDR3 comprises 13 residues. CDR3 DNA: TGCAGTGTTCTAGCGGGGCACGCCTACGAGCAGTACTTC. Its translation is CSVLAGHAYEQYF.

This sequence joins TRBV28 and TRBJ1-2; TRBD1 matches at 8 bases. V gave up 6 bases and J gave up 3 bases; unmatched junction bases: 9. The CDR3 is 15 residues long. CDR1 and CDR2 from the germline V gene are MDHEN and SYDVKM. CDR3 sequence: CASSPPGQGYYGYTF. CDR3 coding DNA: TGTGCCAGCAGCCCCCCCGGACAGGGATACTATGGCTACACCTTC.